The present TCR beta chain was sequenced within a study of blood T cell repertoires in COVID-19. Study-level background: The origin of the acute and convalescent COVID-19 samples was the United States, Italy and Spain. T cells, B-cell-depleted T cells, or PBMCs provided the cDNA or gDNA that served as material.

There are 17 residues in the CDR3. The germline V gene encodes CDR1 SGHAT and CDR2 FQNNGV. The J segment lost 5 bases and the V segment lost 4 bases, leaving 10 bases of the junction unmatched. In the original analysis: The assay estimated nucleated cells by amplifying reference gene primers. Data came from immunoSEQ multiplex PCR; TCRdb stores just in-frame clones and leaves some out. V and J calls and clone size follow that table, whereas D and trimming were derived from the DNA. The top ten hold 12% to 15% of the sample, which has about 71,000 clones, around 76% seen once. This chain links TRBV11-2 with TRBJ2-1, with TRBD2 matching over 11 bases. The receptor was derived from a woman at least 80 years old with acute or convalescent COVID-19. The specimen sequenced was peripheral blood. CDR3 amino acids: CASSSNPGLAVHNEQFF. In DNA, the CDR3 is TGTGCCAGCAGCTCGAATCCGGGACTAGCGGTTCACAATGAGCAGTTCTTC.